This T cell receptor beta chain is from a study of blood T cell repertoires in COVID-19 (dated by TCRdb to about 2020). Turning to the overall study: The collaborator samples originated in the United States, Italy and Spain and spanned the acute and convalescent phases of COVID-19. The material from the prospective study consisted of cDNA or gDNA derived from T cells, B-cell-depleted T cells, or PBMCs. The dataset comprised deeply sampled blood TCRbeta repertoires from subjects exposed to, actively infected with, or recovered from COVID-19. The repertoires were released in a freely available public database intended as a resource for research on the immune response to SARS-CoV-2. The samples were drawn from the first 160 participants of the ongoing ImmuneRACE study and from under 1,500 subjects provided by 6 global collaborators. Sample metadata almost always included a de-identified subject ID, COVID-19 status, age in years and sex. Where available, HLA class I and class II types were taken from metadata supplied by the sample provider and were not determined by assay-based typing.

Collaborating institutions collected whole blood in K2EDTA tubes following their own protocols. Collaborator samples were shipped for TCRbeta analysis as frozen whole blood, isolated PBMCs, or DNA extracted from either sample type. The trim is 10 bases for V and 5 bases for J, with a gap of 14 bases between the germline ends. CDR1 and CDR2 were assigned from the germline V gene as SNHLY and FYNNEI. The CDR3 sequence holds 12 residues, the cysteine and phenylalanine included. This entry keeps only the CDR3 DNA: 36 bases, framed from base 1. The study at large found these results: How much clinical and demographic metadata was included differed by source and by participant, and the metadata was provided uncurated.

TCRbeta CDR3 regions were amplified from genomic DNA by means of the immunoSEQ Assay, a bias-controlled multiplex PCR. The paper's data handling went like this. The number of nucleated cells in each sample was estimated by amplification of reference gene primers within the assay. To quantify the absolute abundance of each unique TCRbeta CDR3 rearrangement, sequence reads were collapsed and filtered. For each sample, productive Simpson clonality was calculated as the square root of Simpson's diversity index over productive rearrangements. As stored in TCRdb, this immuneACCESS dataset retains in-frame rearrangements with V and J assigned. A fraction of the clones does not appear; measured against another copy, unresolved V genes explain less than half of the discrepancy, and the remainder lacks a known reason. V, J and clone size reflect that table, while D and trimming were determined from the DNA. The sample has 65,000 to 75,000 clones on record, around 78% of them singletons. Roughly a sixth of the sample is taken by the ten largest.

Points on this clone: The antigen it recognizes is unknown. Within one base of it there is no much larger clone, and no base qualities were kept.

This clonotype was sampled from a human donor in a cohort sampled during active COVID-19. The sample was peripheral blood. The chain links TRBV2 with TRBJ2-5, and perhaps TRBD1 as D gene, on 6 matching bases. The CDR3 has the sequence CAIGGSSETQYF. The DNA reads as follows: TGTGCCATAGGGGGTAGCTCGGAGACCCAGTACTTC. With all but the CDR3 taken from the reference TRBV2 and TRBJ2-5 genes, the full variable domain is: EPEVTQTPSHQVTQMGQEVILRCVPISNHLYFYWYRQILGQKVEFLVSFYNNEISEKSEIFDDQFSVERPDGSNFTLKIRSTKLEDSAMYFCAIGGSSETQYFGPGTRLLVL.